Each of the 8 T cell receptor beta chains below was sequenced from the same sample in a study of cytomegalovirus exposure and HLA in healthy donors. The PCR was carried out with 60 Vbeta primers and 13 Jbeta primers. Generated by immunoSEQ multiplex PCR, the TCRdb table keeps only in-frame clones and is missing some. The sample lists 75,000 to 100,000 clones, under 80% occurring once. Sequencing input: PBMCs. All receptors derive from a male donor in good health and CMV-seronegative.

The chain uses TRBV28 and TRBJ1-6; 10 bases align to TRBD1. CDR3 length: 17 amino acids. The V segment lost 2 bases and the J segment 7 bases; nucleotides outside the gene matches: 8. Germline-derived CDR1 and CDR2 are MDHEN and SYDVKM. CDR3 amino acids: CASSLIGTGAENSPLHF. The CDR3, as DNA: TGTGCCAGCAGTTTAATAGGGACAGGGGCAGAGAATTCACCCCTCCACTTT.

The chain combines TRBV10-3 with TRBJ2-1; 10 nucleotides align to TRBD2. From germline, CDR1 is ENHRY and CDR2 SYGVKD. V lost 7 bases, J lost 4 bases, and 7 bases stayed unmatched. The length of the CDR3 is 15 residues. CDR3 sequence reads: CAIMSAGGGYNEQFF. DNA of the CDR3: TGTGCCATCATGTCAGCGGGAGGGGGATACAATGAGCAGTTCTTC.

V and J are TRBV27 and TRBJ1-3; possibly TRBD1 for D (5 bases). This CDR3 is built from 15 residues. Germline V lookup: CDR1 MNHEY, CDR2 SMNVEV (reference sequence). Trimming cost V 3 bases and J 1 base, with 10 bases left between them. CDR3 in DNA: TGTGCCAGCAGTTTCCAGGGCTTTTCTGGAAACACCATATATTTT. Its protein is CASSFQGFSGNTIYF.

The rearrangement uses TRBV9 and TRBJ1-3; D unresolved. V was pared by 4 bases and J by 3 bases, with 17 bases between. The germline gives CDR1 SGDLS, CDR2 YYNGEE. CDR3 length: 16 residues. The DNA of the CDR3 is TGTGCCAGCAGCCCGGCGGGGAGGGAGGTTGGAAACACCATATATTTT. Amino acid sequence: CASSPAGREVGNTIYF.

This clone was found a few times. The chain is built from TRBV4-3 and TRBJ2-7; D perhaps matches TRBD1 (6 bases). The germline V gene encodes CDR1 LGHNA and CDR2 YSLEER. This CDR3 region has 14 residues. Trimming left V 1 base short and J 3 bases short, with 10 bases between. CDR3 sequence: CASSQAQGRYEQYF. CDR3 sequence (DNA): TGCGCCAGCAGCCAAGCTCAGGGGCGCTACGAGCAGTACTTC.

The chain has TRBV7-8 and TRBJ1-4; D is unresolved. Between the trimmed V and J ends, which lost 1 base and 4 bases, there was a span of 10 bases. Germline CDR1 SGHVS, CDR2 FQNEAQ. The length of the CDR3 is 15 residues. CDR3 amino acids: CASSLVTPLNEKLFF. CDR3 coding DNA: TGTGCCAGCAGCTTAGTGACACCACTTAATGAAAAACTGTTTTTT.

DNA for the CDR3: TGCGCCAGCAGCGCCGGGTCAGTAAGCAATCAGCCCCAGCATTTT. It is translated as CASSAGSVSNQPQHF. The chain uses TRBV10-1 and TRBJ1-5; the D is unclear. The germline V gene encodes CDR1 WNHNN and CDR2 SYGVQD (reference sequence). The V gene lost 6 bases and the J gene lost 1 base, with 13 bases spanning the gap. The CDR3 extends over 15 amino acids.

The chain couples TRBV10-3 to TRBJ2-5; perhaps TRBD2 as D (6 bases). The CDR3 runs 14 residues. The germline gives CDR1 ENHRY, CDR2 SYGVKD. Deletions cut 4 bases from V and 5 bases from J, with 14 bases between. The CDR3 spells CAISAVPEGETQYF. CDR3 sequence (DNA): TGTGCCATCAGTGCCGTCCCGGAGGGGGAGACCCAGTACTTC.